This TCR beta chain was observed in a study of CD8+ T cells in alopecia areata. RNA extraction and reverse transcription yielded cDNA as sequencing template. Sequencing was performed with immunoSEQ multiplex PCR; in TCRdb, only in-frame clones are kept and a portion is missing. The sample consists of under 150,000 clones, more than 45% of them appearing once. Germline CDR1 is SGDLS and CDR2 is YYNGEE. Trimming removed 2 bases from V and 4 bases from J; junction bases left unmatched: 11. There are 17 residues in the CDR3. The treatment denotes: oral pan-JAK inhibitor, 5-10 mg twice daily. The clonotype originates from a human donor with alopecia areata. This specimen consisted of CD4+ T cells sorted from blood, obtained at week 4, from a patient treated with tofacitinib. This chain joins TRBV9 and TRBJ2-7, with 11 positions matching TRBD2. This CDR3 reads CASSVTSGNAQYYEQYF. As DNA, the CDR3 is TGTGCCAGCAGCGTGACTAGCGGGAACGCTCAGTATTACGAGCAGTACTTC.